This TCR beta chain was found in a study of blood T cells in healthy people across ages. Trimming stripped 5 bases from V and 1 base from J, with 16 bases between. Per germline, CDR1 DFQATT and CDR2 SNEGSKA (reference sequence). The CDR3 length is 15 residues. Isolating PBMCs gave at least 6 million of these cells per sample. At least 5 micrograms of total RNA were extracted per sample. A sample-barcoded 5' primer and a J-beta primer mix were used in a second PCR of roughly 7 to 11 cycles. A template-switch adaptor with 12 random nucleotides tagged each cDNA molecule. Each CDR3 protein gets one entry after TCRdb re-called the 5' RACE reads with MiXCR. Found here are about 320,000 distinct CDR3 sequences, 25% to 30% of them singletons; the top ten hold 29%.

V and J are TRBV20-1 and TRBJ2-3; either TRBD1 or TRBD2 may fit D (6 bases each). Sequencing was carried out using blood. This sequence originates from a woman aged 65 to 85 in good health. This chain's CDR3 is CSAGEEGTRTDTQYF. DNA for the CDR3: TGCAGTGCTGGGGAGGAGGGGACACGCACAGATACGCAGTATTTT.